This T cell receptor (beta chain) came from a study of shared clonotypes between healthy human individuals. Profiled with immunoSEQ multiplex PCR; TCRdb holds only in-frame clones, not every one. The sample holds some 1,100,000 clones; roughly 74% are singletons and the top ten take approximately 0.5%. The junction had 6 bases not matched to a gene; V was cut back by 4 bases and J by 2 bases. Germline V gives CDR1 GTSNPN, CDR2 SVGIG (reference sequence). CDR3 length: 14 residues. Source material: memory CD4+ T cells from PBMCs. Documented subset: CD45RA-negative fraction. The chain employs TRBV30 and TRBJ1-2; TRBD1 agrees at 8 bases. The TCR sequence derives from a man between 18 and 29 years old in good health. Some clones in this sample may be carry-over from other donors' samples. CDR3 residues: CAWTRTGRNYGYTF. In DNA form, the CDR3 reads TGTGCCTGGACCCGGACAGGGAGAAACTATGGCTACACCTTC.